Listed below are T cell receptor beta chains from one sample, sequenced in a study of T cell changes during pregnancy in multiple sclerosis. Libraries were prepared by immunoSEQ multiplex PCR; TCRdb keeps only in-frame clonotypes and omits some of them. Of about 41,000 clones listed, roughly 88% were seen once; the top ten hold over 4%. This specimen was peripheral blood, taken in the first trimester of pregnancy. The receptors here all came from a female donor in good health, enrolled as a control in a pregnancy study. The CDR3 runs from the conserved cysteine through the conserved F or W. Each record gives: clone size, J gene, D gene, V gene, CDR3 protein, CDR3 DNA. A D gene is named only where the DNA matches it firmly. The size entry is marked missing in some rows and otherwise reads once, few, many or a size class.

once,TRBJ1-5,-,TRBV2,CASTPIAIVNQPQHF,TGTGCCAGCACCCCGATAGCAATCGTCAATCAGCCCCAGCATTTT
once,TRBJ1-1,TRBD1,TRBV27,CASSLFGTGHTEAFF,TGTGCCAGCAGTTTATTTGGGACAGGGCACACTGAAGCTTTCTTT
-,TRBJ1-2,-,TRBV4-2,CASSQEINRRAYGYTF,TGTGCCAGCAGCCAAGAAATCAACAGGAGGGCCTATGGCTACACCTTC
-,TRBJ2-7,TRBD1,TRBV29-1,CSVAGTGAYEQYF,TGCAGCGTTGCTGGGACAGGGGCCTACGAGCAGTACTTC
-,TRBJ2-4,TRBD1,TRBV18,CASSRDRGANIQYF,TGTGCCAGCTCACGGGACAGGGGGGCAAACATTCAGTACTTC
-,TRBJ1-2,-,TRBV6-6,CASSGGLDYGYTF,TGTGCCAGCAGTGGGGGGTTGGACTATGGCTACACCTTC
-,TRBJ2-7,TRBD2,TRBV5-6,CASSLLTSAPYEQYF,TGTGCCAGCAGCCTTCTGACTAGCGCCCCCTACGAGCAGTACTTC
-,TRBJ2-2,TRBD2,TRBV5-4,CASSLGSGTSGTGELFF,TGTGCCAGCAGCTTGGGGTCCGGGACTAGCGGCACCGGGGAGCTGTTTTTT
-,TRBJ1-2,-,TRBV9,CASTPGSGDYGYTF,TGTGCCAGCACCCCGGGCTCAGGGGACTATGGCTACACCTTC
-,TRBJ2-1,TRBD2,TRBV2,CASLGLADPQQFF,TGTGCCAGCCTAGGACTAGCGGACCCGCAGCAGTTCTTC
-,TRBJ1-2,TRBD1,TRBV4-2,CASSQSTGSNYGYTF,TGTGCCAGCAGCCAGTCGACAGGGTCTAACTATGGCTACACCTTC
-,TRBJ1-5,TRBD1,TRBV11-2,CASSLGTGGNQPQHF,TGTGCCAGCAGCTTAGGGACAGGGGGCAATCAGCCCCAGCATTTT
-,TRBJ2-3,-,TRBV9,CASSLSDTQYF,TGTGCCAGCAGCCTATCAGATACGCAGTATTTT
-,TRBJ2-5,TRBD2,TRBV7-2,CASSWEGIETQYF,TGTGCCAGCAGCTGGGAGGGGATTGAGACCCAGTACTTC
-,TRBJ1-5,-,TRBV2,CASNVEDSNQPQHF,TGTGCCAGCAACGTAGAAGATAGCAATCAGCCCCAGCATTTT
-,TRBJ2-3,TRBD2,TRBV4-2,CASSQGERGGSTDTQYF,TGTGCCAGCAGCCAAGGGGAGCGGGGGGGTTCCACAGATACGCAGTATTTT
-,TRBJ1-5,TRBD1,TRBV2,CASRGGTGVQPQHF,TGTGCCAGCAGGGGGGGAACAGGGGTTCAGCCCCAGCATTTT
-,TRBJ1-1,TRBD1,TRBV16,CASSPRQGKNTEAFF,TGTGCCAGCAGCCCTCGACAGGGGAAGAACACTGAAGCTTTCTTT
-,TRBJ2-2,-,TRBV18,CASSPPVASGELFF,TGTGCCAGCTCACCACCGGTAGCGTCCGGGGAGCTGTTTTTT
-,TRBJ1-1,-,TRBV7-2,CASSQGRVNTEAFF,TGTGCCAGCAGTCAGGGGAGGGTGAACACTGAAGCTTTCTTT
-,TRBJ1-5,TRBD1,TRBV29-1,CSVGDRTHQPQHF,TGCAGCGTGGGGGACAGGACTCATCAGCCCCAGCATTTT
-,TRBJ1-2,-,TRBV19,CASSRTVDYGYTF,TGTGCCAGTAGTCGGACAGTGGACTATGGCTACACCTTC
-,TRBJ2-3,TRBD2,TRBV7-9,CASSLSRLAGTDTQYF,TGTGCCAGCAGCTTATCTCGACTAGCGGGGACAGATACGCAGTATTTT
-,TRBJ1-3,-,TRBV7-9,CASIVSSSGNTIYF,TGTGCCAGCATAGTTTCGAGCTCTGGAAACACCATATATTTT
once,TRBJ2-1,TRBD2,TRBV30,CAWSVQAGGYNEQFF,TGTGCCTGGAGTGTTCAAGCGGGAGGTTACAATGAGCAGTTCTTC
-,TRBJ1-1,TRBD1,TRBV19,CASSTLQGLSTEAFF,TGTGCCAGTAGTACCCTACAGGGGTTGAGCACTGAAGCTTTCTTT
-,TRBJ1-2,-,TRBV7-2,CASSFWETNYGYTF,TGTGCCAGCAGCTTCTGGGAGACTAACTATGGCTACACCTTC
-,TRBJ1-1,-,TRBV15,CATSRASGGSEAFF,TGTGCCACCAGCAGAGCGTCTGGCGGTTCTGAAGCTTTCTTT
-,TRBJ2-1,TRBD1,TRBV29-1,CSVEGDRSYNEQFF,TGCAGCGTTGAGGGGGACAGGTCCTACAATGAGCAGTTCTTC